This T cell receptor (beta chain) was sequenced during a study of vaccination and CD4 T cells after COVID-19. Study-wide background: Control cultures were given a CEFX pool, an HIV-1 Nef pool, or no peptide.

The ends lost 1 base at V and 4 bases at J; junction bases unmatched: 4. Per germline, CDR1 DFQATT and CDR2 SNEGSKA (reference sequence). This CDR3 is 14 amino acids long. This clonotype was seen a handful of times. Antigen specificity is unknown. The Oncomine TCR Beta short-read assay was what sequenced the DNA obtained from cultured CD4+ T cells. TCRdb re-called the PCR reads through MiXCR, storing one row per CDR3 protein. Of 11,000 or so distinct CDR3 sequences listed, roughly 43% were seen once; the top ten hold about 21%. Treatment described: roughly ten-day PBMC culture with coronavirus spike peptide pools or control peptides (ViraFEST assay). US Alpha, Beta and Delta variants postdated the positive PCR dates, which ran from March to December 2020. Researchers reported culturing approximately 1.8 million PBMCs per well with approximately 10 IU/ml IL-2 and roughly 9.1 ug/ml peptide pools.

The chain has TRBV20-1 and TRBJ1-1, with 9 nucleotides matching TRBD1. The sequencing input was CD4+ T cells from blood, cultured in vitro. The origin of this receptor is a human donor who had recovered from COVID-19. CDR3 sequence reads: CSARGGQGSTEAFF. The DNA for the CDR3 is TGCAGTGCTAGAGGAGGACAGGGGAGCACTGAAGCTTTCTTT.